A single sample gave rise to the 9 T cell receptor beta chains below, sequenced in a study of T cell responses to AZD1222 COVID-19 vaccine. The repertoire was sequenced with immunoSEQ multiplex PCR; TCRdb's copy has only in-frame clones and lacks some. The sample records about 100,000 clones, less than 90% being singletons. The material sequenced was peripheral blood, taken on day 0 of AZD1222 vaccination. The receptors were sampled from an adult in good health.

The chain uses TRBV19 and TRBJ1-1, with D perhaps matching TRBD1 (6 bases). CDR3 size: 14 residues. Trimming removed 3 bases at V and 6 bases at J, with 14 bases between. Germline V gives CDR1 LNHDA, CDR2 SQIVND (reference sequence). Written as DNA, the CDR3 is TGTGCCAGTAGTATTCCGGGGGCCGGGGCTGAAGCTTTCTTT. Translated, it gives CASSIPGAGAEAFF.

This sequence joins TRBV6-1 and TRBJ1-5; D remains unclear. V was clipped by 3 bases and J by 0 bases, with 6 bases between them. Germline V CDR1 and CDR2: MNHNS, SASEGT. This CDR3 contains 14 residues. In DNA, the CDR3 is TGTGCCAGCAGTGAGCAGGATAGCAATCAGCCCCAGCATTTT. This codes for CASSEQDSNQPQHF.

CDR3 loop: CASSAGQGGYTF. Written as DNA, the CDR3 is TGTGCCAGCAGTGCAGGGCAAGGTGGCTACACCTTC. The chain combines TRBV28 with TRBJ1-2, with D perhaps TRBD1 (5 bases). Germline CDR1 and CDR2: MDHEN and SYDVKM. CDR3 size: 12 residues. V lost 5 bases to trimming and J lost 7 bases, with 11 bases between them.

V is TRBV7-8 and J is TRBJ1-1, with 12 bases identical to TRBD1. This CDR3 contains 19 residues. J gave up 1 base and V 3 bases, and 12 bases lay outside the gene matches. The germline gives CDR1 SGHVS, CDR2 FQNEAQ. For the CDR3, the DNA is TGTGCCAGCAGCTTTGAAACCGGGACAGGGGGCGGTTGGAACACTGAAGCTTTCTTT. As protein: CASSFETGTGGGWNTEAFF.

The rearrangement joins TRBV11-2 to TRBJ2-5, with 14 bases identical to TRBD2. Germline CDR1 and CDR2: SGHAT and FQNNGV. The ends lost 5 bases at V and 0 bases at J; junction bases unmatched: 5. This CDR3 is built from 17 residues. CDR3 sequence: CASSPLGLAGDQETQYF. The CDR3 region has the DNA TGTGCCAGCAGCCCACTGGGACTAGCGGGAGACCAAGAGACCCAGTACTTC.

V is TRBV5-1 and J is TRBJ2-1, with D possibly TRBD2 on 6 matching bases. The CDR3 has 16 amino acids. The V gene lost 0 bases and the J gene lost 4 bases, with 14 bases spanning the gap. CDR1 is SGHRS, CDR2 YFSETQ, per germline. CDR3 loop: CASSLGSSGPYNEQFF. The CDR3 nucleotides are TGCGCCAGCAGCTTGGGAAGTAGCGGCCCATACAATGAGCAGTTCTTC.

The chain employs TRBV11-2 and TRBJ2-7, with a weak D call TRBD2 (5 bases). Germline V gene data show CDR1 as SGHAT and CDR2 as FQNNGV. V lost 5 bases to trimming and J lost 6 bases, with 8 bases between them. This CDR3 spans 11 amino acids. The CDR3 reads CASSNGGEQYF. Here the CDR3 DNA reads TGTGCCAGCAGCAATGGAGGCGAGCAGTACTTC.

V gene TRBV5-5 combines with J gene TRBJ2-7, with D uncertain. Germline V CDR1 and CDR2: SGHKS, YYEKEE (reference sequence). Trimming took 0 bases from V and 2 from J, leaving 9 bases between them. The CDR3 is made up of 14 amino acids. The CDR3 spells CASSLERFAYEQYF. In nucleotides, the CDR3 is TGTGCCAGCAGCTTGGAACGGTTCGCCTACGAGCAGTACTTC.

The chain recombines TRBV7-9 with TRBJ1-2; D gene uncertain. Per germline, CDR1 SEHNR and CDR2 FQNEAQ (reference sequence). The CDR3 loop spans 12 amino acids. V was shortened by 5 bases and J by 4 bases, with 8 bases between the two germline ends. CDR3 nucleotide sequence: TGTGCCAGCAGCCGGGAAGGCTATGGCTACACCTTC. Its protein is CASSREGYGYTF.